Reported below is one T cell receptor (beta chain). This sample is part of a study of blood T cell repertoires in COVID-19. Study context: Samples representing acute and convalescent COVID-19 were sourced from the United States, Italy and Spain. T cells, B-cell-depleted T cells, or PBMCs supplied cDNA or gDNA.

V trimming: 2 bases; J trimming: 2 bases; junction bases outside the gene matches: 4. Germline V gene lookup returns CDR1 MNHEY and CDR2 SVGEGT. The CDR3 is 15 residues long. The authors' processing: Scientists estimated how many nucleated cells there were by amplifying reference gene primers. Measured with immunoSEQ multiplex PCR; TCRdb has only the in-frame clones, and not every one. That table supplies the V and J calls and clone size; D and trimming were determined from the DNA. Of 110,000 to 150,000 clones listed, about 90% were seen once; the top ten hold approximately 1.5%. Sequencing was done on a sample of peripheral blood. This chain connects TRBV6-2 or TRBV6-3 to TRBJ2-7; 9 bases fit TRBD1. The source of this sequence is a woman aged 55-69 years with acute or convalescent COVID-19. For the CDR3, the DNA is TGTGCCAGCAGTTACGTCGGGACAGGGCCCTACGAGCAGTACTTC. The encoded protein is CASSYVGTGPYEQYF.